The rows below give T cell receptor beta chains drawn from one sample of a study of regulatory T cells in long-lasting Graves disease. TCRdb re-called the multiplex PCR reads with MiXCR, one entry per CDR3 protein. Of 450,000 to 650,000 distinct CDR3 sequences in the sample, 15% to 20% are singletons; the top ten hold 20% to 25%. These records were also assigned to another study, of T cells in Graves' hyperthyroidism and ophthalmopathy.

The specimen was peripheral blood mononuclear cells (PBMCs), collected at new diagnosis, from a patient treated with antithyroid drugs. The source of these receptors is a woman aged 40-60 years with Graves disease. Both conserved end residues are trimmed from each CDR3. Fields, in order: V gene, CDR3 length, CDR3 protein.

TRBV30 | 9 | AWSVSEKAF
TRBV10-1 | 13 | ASSPVRGGTDTQY
TRBV20-1 | 16 | SARGGRLAGGHYNEQF
TRBV2 | 12 | ASFGLGGRNEQF
TRBV20-1 | 9 | SARVLYEQY
TRBV7-3 | 11 | ASSRDSYNEQF
TRBV30 | 10 | AWSRSTGAQY
TRBV19 | 13 | ASSIGQGVNYGYT
TRBV29-1 | 11 | SARDSWDTEAF
TRBV11-2 | 11 | ASSLGIPDTQY
TRBV5-4 | 14 | ASSPTIQGANTEAF
TRBV20-1 | 11 | SARDYKNTEAF
TRBV11-2 | 12 | ASRTTGWRSPLH
TRBV5-1 | 11 | ASSLGSADTQY
TRBV19 | 13 | ASSGRDRGYQPQH
TRBV3-1 | 13 | ASSQDGGTPGTAF
TRBV7-9 | 13 | ASSSTGSTNEKLF
TRBV5-4 | 13 | ASSGDLTTNEKLF
TRBV11-1 | 16 | ASSSPRQGRANTGELF
TRBV12-3/TRBV12-4 | 12 | ASSRTGSNEKLF
TRBV2 | 13 | ASNLLQGSTGELF
TRBV4-2 | 15 | ASSQAVGAVKKDTQY
TRBV20-1 | 17 | SARRDPTAPSGFYNEQF
TRBV10-3 | 13 | AIRGSGQGPREQY
TRBV6-1 | 15 | ASSILAGEVLYNEQF
TRBV2 | 13 | ASSEQLGYQETQY
TRBV7-9 | 15 | ASSPGGALGIYNEQF